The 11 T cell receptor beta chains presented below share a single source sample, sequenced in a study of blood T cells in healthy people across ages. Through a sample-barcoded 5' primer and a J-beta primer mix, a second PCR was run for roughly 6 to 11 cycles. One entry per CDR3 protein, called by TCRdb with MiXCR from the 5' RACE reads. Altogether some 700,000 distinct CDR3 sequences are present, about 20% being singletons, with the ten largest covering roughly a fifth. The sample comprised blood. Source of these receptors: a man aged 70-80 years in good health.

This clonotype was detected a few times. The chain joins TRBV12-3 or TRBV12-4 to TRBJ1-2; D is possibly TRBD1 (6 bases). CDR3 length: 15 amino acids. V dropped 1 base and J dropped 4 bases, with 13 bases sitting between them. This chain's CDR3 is CASSLGQGRGYGYTF. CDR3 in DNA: TGTGCCAGCAGTTTAGGGCAGGGGAGGGGCTATGGCTACACCTTC.

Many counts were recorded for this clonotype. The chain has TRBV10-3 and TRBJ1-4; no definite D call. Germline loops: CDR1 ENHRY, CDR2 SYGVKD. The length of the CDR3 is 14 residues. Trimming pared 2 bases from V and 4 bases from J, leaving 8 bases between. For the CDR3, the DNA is TGTGCCATCAGTGAGGGGCAGTTTAATGAAAAACTGTTTTTT. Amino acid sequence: CAISEGQFNEKLFF.

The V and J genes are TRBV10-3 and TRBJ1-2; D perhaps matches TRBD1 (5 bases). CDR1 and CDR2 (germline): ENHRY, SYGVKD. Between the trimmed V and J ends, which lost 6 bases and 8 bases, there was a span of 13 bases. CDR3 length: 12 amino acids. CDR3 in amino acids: CAIRGDGPGYTF. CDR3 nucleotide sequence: TGTGCCATCAGGGGGGACGGCCCCGGCTACACCTTC.

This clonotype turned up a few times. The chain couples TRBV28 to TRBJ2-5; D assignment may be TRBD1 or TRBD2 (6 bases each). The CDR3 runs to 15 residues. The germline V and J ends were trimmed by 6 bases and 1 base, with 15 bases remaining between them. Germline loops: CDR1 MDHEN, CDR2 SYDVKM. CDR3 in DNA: TGTGCCAGCAGAGGAGGGGGGCGAGGCCAAGAGACCCAGTACTTC. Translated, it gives CASRGGGRGQETQYF.

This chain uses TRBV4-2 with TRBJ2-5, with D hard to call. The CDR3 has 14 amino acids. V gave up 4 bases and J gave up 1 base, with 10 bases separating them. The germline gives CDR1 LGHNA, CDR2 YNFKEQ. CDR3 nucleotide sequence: TGTGCCAGCAGCCCCGGGTCCTCCCAAGAGACCCAGTACTTC. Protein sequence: CASSPGSSQETQYF.

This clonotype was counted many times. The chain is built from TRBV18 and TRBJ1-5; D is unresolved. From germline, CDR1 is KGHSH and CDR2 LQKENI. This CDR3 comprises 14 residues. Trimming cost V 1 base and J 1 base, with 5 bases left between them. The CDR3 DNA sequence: TGTGCCAGCTCACCACTGGGGAGCAATCAGCCCCAGCATTTT. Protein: CASSPLGSNQPQHF.

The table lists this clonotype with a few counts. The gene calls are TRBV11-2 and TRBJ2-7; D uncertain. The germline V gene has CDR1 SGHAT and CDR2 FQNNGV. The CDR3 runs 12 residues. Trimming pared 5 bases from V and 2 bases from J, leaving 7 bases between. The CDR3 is CASSPHPYEQYV. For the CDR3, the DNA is TGTGCCAGCAGCCCTCACCCCTACGAGCAGTACGTC.

Written as DNA, the CDR3 is TGTGCCAGCAGCTTAGTCGGGACGCCGAGAAGCACAGATACGCAGTATTTT. As protein: CASSLVGTPRSTDTQYF. The chain couples TRBV11-2 to TRBJ2-3; the D call may be TRBD1 or TRBD2 (5 bases each). V was pared by 1 base and J by 0 bases, with 14 bases between. CDR1 and CDR2 from the germline V gene are SGHAT and FQNNGV. This CDR3 spans 17 amino acids.

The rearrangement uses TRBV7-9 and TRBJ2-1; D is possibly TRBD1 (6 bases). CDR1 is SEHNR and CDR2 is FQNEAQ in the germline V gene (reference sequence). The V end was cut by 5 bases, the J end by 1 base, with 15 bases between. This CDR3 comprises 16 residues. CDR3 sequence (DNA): TGTGCCAGCAGCATATCAGGGGTCAATTCCTACAATGAGCAGTTCTTC. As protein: CASSISGVNSYNEQFF.

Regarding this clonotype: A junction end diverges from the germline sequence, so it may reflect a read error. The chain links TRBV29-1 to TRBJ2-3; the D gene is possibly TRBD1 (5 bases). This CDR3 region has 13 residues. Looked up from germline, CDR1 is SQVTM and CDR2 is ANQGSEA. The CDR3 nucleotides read TGCAGCGTTGAAAAAGGGGTCGGAAATGAGCAGTTCTTT. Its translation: CSVEKGVGNEQFF.

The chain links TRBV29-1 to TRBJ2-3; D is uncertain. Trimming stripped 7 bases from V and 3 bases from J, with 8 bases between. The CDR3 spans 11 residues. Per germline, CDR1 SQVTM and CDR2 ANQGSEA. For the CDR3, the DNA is TGCAGCGCTGGTTTGACAGATACGCAGTATTTT. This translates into CSAGLTDTQYF.